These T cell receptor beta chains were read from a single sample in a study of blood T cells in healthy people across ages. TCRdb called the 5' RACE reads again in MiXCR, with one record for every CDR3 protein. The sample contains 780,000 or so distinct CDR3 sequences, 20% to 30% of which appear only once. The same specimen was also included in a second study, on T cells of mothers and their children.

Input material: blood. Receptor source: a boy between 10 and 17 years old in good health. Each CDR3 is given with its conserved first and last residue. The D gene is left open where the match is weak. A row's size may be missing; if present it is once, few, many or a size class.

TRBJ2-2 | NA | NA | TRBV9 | CASSVVRRELFF | TGTGCCAGCAGCGTAGTAAGGAGGGAGCTGTTTTTT
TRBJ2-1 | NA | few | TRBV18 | CASSPIATGREQFF | TGTGCCAGCTCACCGATAGCGACGGGGCGTGAGCAGTTCTTC
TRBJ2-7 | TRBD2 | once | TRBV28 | CASSGTSGRGGEQYF | TGTGCCAGCAGTGGGACTAGCGGGAGGGGAGGCGAGCAGTACTTC
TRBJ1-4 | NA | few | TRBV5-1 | CASKQGLTGEKLFF | TGCGCCAGCAAACAGGGTTTAACCGGTGAAAAACTGTTTTTT
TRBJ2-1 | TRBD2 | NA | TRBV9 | CASSVGRTSGSPNEQFF | TGTGCCAGCAGCGTAGGGAGAACTAGCGGGAGCCCCAATGAGCAGTTCTTC
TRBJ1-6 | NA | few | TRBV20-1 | CSARVGTYPDSPLHF | TGCAGTGCTAGAGTAGGGACATACCCCGATTCACCCCTCCACTTT
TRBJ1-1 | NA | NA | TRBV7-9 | CASSLVTDPMNTEAFF | TGTGCCAGCAGCTTAGTCACGGACCCGATGAACACTGAAGCTTTCTTT
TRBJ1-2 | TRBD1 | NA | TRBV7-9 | CASSPGTGVYYGYTF | TGTGCCAGCAGCCCCGGGACAGGGGTTTACTATGGCTACACCTTC
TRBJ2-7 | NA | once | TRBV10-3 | CAITGTVGCEQYF | TGTGCCATCACCGGGACGGTTGGCTGCGAGCAGTACTTC
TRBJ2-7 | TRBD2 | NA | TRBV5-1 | CASTWAGGPYEQYF | TGCGCCAGCACCTGGGCGGGAGGGCCCTACGAGCAGTACTTC
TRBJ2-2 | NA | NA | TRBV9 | CASRSDTGELFF | TGTGCCAGCAGGTCGGACACCGGGGAGCTGTTTTTT
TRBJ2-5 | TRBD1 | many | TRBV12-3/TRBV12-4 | CASSLGQGTQYF | TGTGCCAGCAGCCTGGGACAGGGCACCCAGTACTTC
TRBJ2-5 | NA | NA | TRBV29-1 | CSVEDVTGQGTQYF | TGCAGCGTTGAAGATGTAACGGGCCAAGGGACCCAGTACTTC
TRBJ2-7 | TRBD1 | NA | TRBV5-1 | CASSGIGTEYEQYF | TGCGCCAGCAGCGGTATTGGGACAGAATACGAGCAGTACTTC
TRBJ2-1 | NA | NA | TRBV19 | CATDTQGSGEQFF | TGTGCCACCGATACACAGGGAAGTGGGGAGCAGTTCTTC
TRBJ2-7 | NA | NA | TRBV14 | CASSQTGRWNEQYF | TGTGCCAGCAGCCAAACCGGGCGCTGGAACGAGCAGTACTTC
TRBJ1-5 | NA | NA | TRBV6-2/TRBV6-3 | CASSYSMGRNQPQHF | TGTGCCAGCAGTTACTCCATGGGGCGCAATCAGCCCCAGCATTTT
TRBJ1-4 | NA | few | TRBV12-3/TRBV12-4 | CASRGDGPEKLFF | TGTGCCAGCAGGGGGGACGGGCCAGAAAAACTGTTTTTT
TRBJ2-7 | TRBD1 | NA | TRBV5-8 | CASSLALGQGPYEQYF | TGTGCCAGCAGCTTGGCCCTAGGACAGGGCCCCTACGAGCAGTACTTC
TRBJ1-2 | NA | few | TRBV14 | CASSQAAGGYTF | TGTGCCAGCAGCCAAGCGGCCGGCGGCTACACCTTC
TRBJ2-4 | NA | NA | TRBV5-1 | CASSLIQGSKNIQYF | TGCGCCAGCAGCTTGATTCAGGGATCCAAAAACATTCAGTACTTC
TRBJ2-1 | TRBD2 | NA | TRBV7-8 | CASSSSGRYNEQFF | TGTGCCAGCAGTTCTAGCGGGCGATACAATGAGCAGTTCTTC
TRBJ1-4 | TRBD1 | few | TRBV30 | CAWSGTGGFEKLFF | TGTGCCTGGAGTGGGACAGGGGGTTTTGAAAAACTGTTTTTT
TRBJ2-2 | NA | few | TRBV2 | CASNRELDANTGELFF | TGTGCCAGCAACAGGGAACTGGACGCGAACACCGGGGAGCTGTTTTTT
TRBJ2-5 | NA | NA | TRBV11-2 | CASSDALQETQYF | TGTGCCAGCAGCGATGCCCTACAAGAGACCCAGTACTTC
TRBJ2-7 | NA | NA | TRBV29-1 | CSVGIDGHYEQYF | TGCAGCGTCGGCATAGACGGTCACTACGAGCAGTACTTC
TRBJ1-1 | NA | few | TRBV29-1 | CSVEDNVRTEAFF | TGCAGCGTTGAGGACAACGTGCGCACTGAAGCTTTCTTT
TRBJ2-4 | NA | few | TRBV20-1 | CSRIERTKNIQYF | TGCAGTCGGATCGAGCGGACAAAAAACATTCAGTACTTC
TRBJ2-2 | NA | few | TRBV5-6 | CASSLGQLRKGELFF | TGTGCCAGCAGCTTAGGACAGCTTCGAAAAGGGGAGCTGTTTTTT
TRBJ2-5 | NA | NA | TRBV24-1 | CATSGGLLGETQYF | TGTGCCACCAGTGGGGGACTCCTTGGGGAGACCCAGTACTTC
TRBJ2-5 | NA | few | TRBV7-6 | CASSPQGALETQYF | TGTGCCAGCAGCCCCCAAGGCGCCTTGGAGACCCAGTACTTC
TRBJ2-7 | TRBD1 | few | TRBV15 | CATSRGGRGRTYEQYF | TGTGCCACCAGCAGAGGTGGCAGGGGGCGCACCTACGAGCAGTACTTC
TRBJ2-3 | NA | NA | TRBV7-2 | CASRNQGRRTADTQYF | TGTGCCAGCAGAAATCAGGGGAGGCGTACCGCAGATACGCAGTATTTT
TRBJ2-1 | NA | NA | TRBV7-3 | CASSLTVGPSYNEQFF | TGTGCCAGCAGCTTAACTGTAGGTCCATCCTACAATGAGCAGTTCTTC
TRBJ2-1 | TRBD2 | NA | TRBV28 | CASTRTRGDYNEQFF | TGTGCCAGCACCAGAACTCGGGGGGACTACAATGAGCAGTTCTTC
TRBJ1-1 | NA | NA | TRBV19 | CASSASPTANTEAFF | TGTGCCAGTAGTGCATCTCCGACAGCTAACACTGAAGCTTTCTTT
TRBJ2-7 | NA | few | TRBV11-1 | CASSLVVDTYEQYF | TGTGCCAGCAGCCTGGTAGTGGATACCTACGAGCAGTACTTC
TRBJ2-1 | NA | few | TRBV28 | CASRGRNEQFF | TGTGCCAGCCGGGGGAGGAATGAGCAGTTCTTC
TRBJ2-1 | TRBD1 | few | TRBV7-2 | CASSPMTGASYNEQFF | TGTGCCAGCAGCCCGATGACAGGGGCCTCCTACAATGAGCAGTTCTTC
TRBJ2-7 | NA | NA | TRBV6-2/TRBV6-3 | CASSYSRGVLAGHEQYF | TGTGCCAGCAGTTACTCGAGGGGAGTTCTCGCTGGCCACGAGCAGTACTTC
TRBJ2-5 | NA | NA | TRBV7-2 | CASSLEGDFQETQYF | TGTGCCAGCAGCCTGGAGGGGGACTTCCAAGAGACCCAGTACTTC
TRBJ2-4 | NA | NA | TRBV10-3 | CAISESTGAKNIQYF | TGTGCCATCAGTGAGTCGACGGGGGCCAAAAACATTCAGTACTTC
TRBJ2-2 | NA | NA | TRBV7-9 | CASSLVNRDTGELFF | TGTGCCAGCAGCTTAGTGAATCGGGACACCGGGGAGCTGTTTTTT
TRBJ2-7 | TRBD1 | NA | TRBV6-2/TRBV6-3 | CASSYSRTGPSYEQYF | TGTGCCAGCAGTTACTCGAGGACAGGGCCGTCCTACGAGCAGTACTTC
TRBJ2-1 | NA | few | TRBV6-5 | CASSLTGTAYNEQFF | TGTGCCAGCAGTTTAACGGGAACAGCCTACAATGAGCAGTTCTTC
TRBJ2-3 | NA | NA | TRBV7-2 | CASSLELLGGDTQYF | TGTGCCAGCAGCTTAGAGTTACTAGGTGGGGATACGCAGTATTTT
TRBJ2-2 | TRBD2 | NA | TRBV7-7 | CASSIGTSLFAGELFF | TGTGCTAGCAGCATAGGGACTAGCTTGTTTGCCGGGGAGCTGTTTTTT
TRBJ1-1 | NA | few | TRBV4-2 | CASSLGRKTGNTEAFF | TGTGCCAGCAGCCTTGGACGGAAAACAGGGAACACTGAAGCTTTCTTT
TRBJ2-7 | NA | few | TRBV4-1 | CASSQGTFSYEQYF | TGCGCCAGCAGCCAAGGGACATTTTCCTACGAGCAGTACTTC
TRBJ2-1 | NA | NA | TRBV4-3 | CASSQGTTGGYEQFF | TGCGCCAGCAGCCAAGGGACTACGGGGGGCTATGAGCAGTTCTTC
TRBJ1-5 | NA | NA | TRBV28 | CASSTGPHVPQHF | TGTGCCAGCAGTACCGGGCCCCATGTTCCCCAGCATTTT
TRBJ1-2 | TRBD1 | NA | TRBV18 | CASSTGFMGKNYGYTF | TGTGCCAGCTCGACAGGGTTCATGGGTAAAAACTATGGCTACACCTTC
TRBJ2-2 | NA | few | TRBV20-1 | CSARPGNTGELFF | TGCAGTGCCAGACCGGGAAACACCGGGGAGCTGTTTTTT